The 29 T cell receptor beta chains in this list originate from one sample, sequenced in a study of beta chain features in type 1 diabetes. Reverse transcribing all isolated RNA meant expressed TCRB transcripts were sequenced. Method: immunoSEQ multiplex PCR; TCRdb's copy keeps in-frame clones and lacks some. The top ten hold 0.015% to 0.02% of the sample, which has 310,000 or so clones, approximately 9.9% seen once. The sample consisted of naive CD4+ T cells from blood. The receptors originated from a woman between 25 and 40 years old in good health.

A few counts support this clone. In DNA, the CDR3 is TGTGCCAGCAGCCAAGATGCAAGCGGGAGTACGTATGAGCAGTTCTTC. Amino acids: CASSQDASGSTYEQFF. V and J are TRBV4-2 and TRBJ2-1; TRBD2 agrees at 8 bases. The CDR3 is 16 residues long. The V gene's germline CDR1 is LGHNA and CDR2 YNFKEQ. V lost 0 bases and J lost 8; bases outside the gene matches: 9.

This clone was recorded a few times. This chain joins TRBV7-9 and TRBJ1-2; TRBD1 matches at 7 bases. The germline gives CDR1 SEHNR, CDR2 FQNEAQ (reference sequence). V dropped 1 base and J dropped 2; count of bases not matched to a gene: 7. The CDR3 is 16 amino acids. The CDR3 DNA is TGTGCCAGCAGCTTAGTCGGCTCAGGGGGAAACTATGGCTACACCTTC. It specifies CASSLVGSGGNYGYTF.

This clone was counted a few times. The identical CDR3 is also encoded by other nucleotide sequences in the sample. The rearrangement joins TRBV15 to TRBJ2-1; D perhaps matches TRBD2 (6 bases). This CDR3 spans 16 amino acids. CDR1 and CDR2 from the germline V gene are LNHNV and YYDKDF (reference sequence). V was shortened by 0 bases and J by 2 bases, with 11 bases between the two germline ends. This chain's CDR3 is CATSRDLSGAYNEQFF. DNA of the CDR3: TGTGCCACCAGCAGAGATCTTTCGGGAGCCTACAATGAGCAGTTCTTC.

This clone was counted between two and nine times. This chain joins TRBV5-6 and TRBJ2-1; no firm D call. CDR1 and CDR2 (germline): SGHDT, YYEEEE. The CDR3 runs 12 residues. Trimming pared 3 bases from V and 10 bases from J, leaving 11 bases between. The CDR3: CASSSRFGEQFF. DNA of the CDR3: TGTGCCAGCAGCTCGCGGTTCGGGGAGCAGTTCTTC.

This clone was recorded a few times. DNA for the CDR3: TGTGCCAGCTCACTGAGGACACCGAACACCGGGGAGCTGTTTTTT. Encoded protein: CASSLRTPNTGELFF. The chain has TRBV18 and TRBJ2-2; possibly TRBD1 for D (5 bases). This CDR3 has 15 residues. Germline assignment: CDR1 KGHSH and CDR2 LQKENI. V dropped 4 bases and J dropped 0 bases, with 9 bases sitting between them.

This chain uses TRBV7-8 with TRBJ1-2; the match to TRBD1 covers 7 bases. The junction had 5 bases not matched to a gene; V was cut back by 6 bases and J by 4 bases. Germline V CDR1 and CDR2: SGHVS, FQNEAQ. The CDR3 spans 13 residues. The CDR3 region has the DNA TGTGCCAGCAGACAGGGGCTAGGCTATGGCTACACCTTC. It is translated as CASRQGLGYGYTF.

This clone was detected a few times. This rearrangement joins TRBV28 to TRBJ1-2, with no clear D. V lost 5 bases and J lost 3, with 10 bases in between. The CDR3 consists of 13 residues. Germline assignment: CDR1 MDHEN and CDR2 SYDVKM. CDR3 nucleotides: TGTGCCAGCAGTACTCCCTTATACTATGGCTACACCTTC. The encoded protein is CASSTPLYYGYTF.

This clone was picked up a small number of times. The chain links TRBV5-4 to TRBJ2-7; 13 nucleotides agree with TRBD2. The CDR3 length is 16 residues. After removal of 3 bases from V and 3 bases from J, the junction contained 6 bases not matched to a gene. CDR1 is SGHNT, CDR2 YYREEE, per germline (reference sequence). The CDR3 region is CASSSLWTSGSYEQYF. In DNA form, the CDR3 reads TGTGCCAGCAGCTCTCTGTGGACTAGCGGGAGCTACGAGCAGTACTTC.

This clone was picked up a small number of times. The CDR3 protein is CSVGPTGGDTDTQYF. The CDR3 DNA reads TGCAGCGTCGGCCCTACAGGGGGTGATACAGATACGCAGTATTTT. The chain links TRBV29-1 to TRBJ2-3, with 8 bases matching TRBD1. The CDR3 consists of 15 residues. Germline V gene sequence: CDR1 SQVTM, CDR2 ANQGSEA. V dropped 6 bases and J dropped 3; count of bases not matched to a gene: 11.

The rearrangement links TRBV2 to TRBJ2-7; D tentatively reads TRBD1 or TRBD2 (7 bases each). The CDR3 extends over 14 amino acids. The germline CDR1 and CDR2 sequences are SNHLY and FYNNEI. V was pared by 6 bases and J by 3 bases, with 15 bases between. The CDR3 DNA is TGTGCCAGCAGGGAACAGGGGAGGGGCTACGAGCAGTACTTC. Its protein is CASREQGRGYEQYF.

The chain is built from TRBV7-2 and TRBJ2-5, with TRBD2 identical over 8 bases. Trimming took 1 base from V and 4 from J; bases not matched to a gene: 11. Per the germline V gene, CDR1 is SGHTA and CDR2 is FQGNSA. The CDR3 consists of 17 residues. The CDR3, as DNA: TGTGCCAGCAGCTTAGGGTGGTCGAGCGGGAGTGGAGAGACCCAGTACTTC. Encoded protein: CASSLGWSSGSGETQYF.

This clone was observed a handful of times. This chain connects TRBV7-3 to TRBJ2-5; TRBD2 might be the D (6 bases). Germline V gene data show CDR1 as SGHTA and CDR2 as FQGTGA. V gave up 1 base and J gave up 5 bases, with 14 bases separating them. This CDR3 region has 15 residues. CDR3 sequence: CASSLKTGTFETQYF. CDR3 nucleotide sequence: TGTGCCAGCAGCTTAAAGACCGGGACTTTTGAGACCCAGTACTTC.

The V and J genes are TRBV7-2 and TRBJ2-1; 10 positions match TRBD2. The CDR3 runs to 15 residues. V was pared by 5 bases and J by 2 bases, with 3 bases of the junction left unmatched. Germline V gives CDR1 SGHTA, CDR2 FQGNSA. CDR3 residues: CASSRLAGAYNEQFF. The DNA for the CDR3 is TGTGCCAGCAGCCGTCTAGCGGGGGCCTACAATGAGCAGTTCTTC.

This clone was observed a handful of times. The genes are TRBV7-6 and TRBJ2-1; no reliable D call. Looked up from germline, CDR1 is SGHVS and CDR2 is FNYEAQ. The CDR3 covers 16 residues. Trimming removed 5 bases at V and 5 bases at J, with 19 bases between. CDR3 bases: TGTGCCAGCAGCCCCGCCTTAGTCGCCTTAAACAATGAGCAGTTCTTC. This translates into CASSPALVALNNEQFF.

This clone was counted only a few times. CDR3 sequence reads: CASSEYGQFYGYTF. The CDR3 DNA reads TGTGCCAGCAGTGAATATGGACAGTTCTATGGCTACACCTTC. V gene TRBV25-1 combines with J gene TRBJ1-2; a weak D match, TRBD1 (6 bases). V lost 0 bases and J 4 bases, leaving 9 bases between the germline ends. Germline assignment: CDR1 MGHDK and CDR2 SYGVNS. CDR3 length equals 14 residues.

This clone was observed a few times. The gene calls are TRBV5-5 and TRBJ2-5; tentative D call: TRBD2 (5 bases). CDR1 and CDR2 from the germline V gene are SGHKS and YYEKEE (reference sequence). Trimming stripped 4 bases from V and 5 bases from J, with 12 bases between. The length of the CDR3 is 13 residues. This CDR3 reads CASSTRDVETQYF. The CDR3 bases are TGTGCCAGCAGCACCCGGGATGTGGAGACCCAGTACTTC.

V gene TRBV9 combines with J gene TRBJ1-2; D gene ambiguous. With 3 bases removed from V and 0 bases from J, the gap between germline ends came to 6 bases. The germline CDR1 and CDR2 sequences are SGDLS and YYNGEE. This CDR3 spans 13 amino acids. The CDR3 reads CASSAVSNYGYTF. CDR3 DNA sequence: TGTGCCAGCAGCGCGGTTTCTAACTATGGCTACACCTTC.

This clone has only a few counts. The V gene is TRBV30, the J gene TRBJ1-5; maybe TRBD1 (6 bases). V lost 0 bases and J 4 bases, leaving 13 bases between the germline ends. Germline V gene data show CDR1 as GTSNPN and CDR2 as SVGIG (reference sequence). The CDR3 sequence is 15 residues long. CDR3 nucleotides: TGTGCCTGGAGTGTACAGGGATTCGGGAATCAGCCCCAGCATTTT. This encodes CAWSVQGFGNQPQHF. Complete variable domain (other parts from reference TRBV30 and TRBJ1-5): SQTIHQWPATLVQPVGSPLSLECTVEGTSNPNLYWYRQAAGRGLQLLFYSVGIGQISSEVPQNLSASRPQDRQFILSSKKLLLSDSGFYLCAWSVQGFGNQPQHFGDGTRLSIL.

A few counts support this clone. The V call is TRBV9, the J call TRBJ2-3; 8 nucleotides line up with TRBD1. Germline CDR1 and CDR2: SGDLS and YYNGEE. Germline trimming cut 4 bases from V and 0 bases from J; bases unmatched to any gene: 7. CDR3 size: 16 residues. CDR3 DNA sequence: TGTGCCAGCAGCCCTGGACAGGGTCGAAGCACAGATACGCAGTATTTT. Its protein product is CASSPGQGRSTDTQYF.

This rearrangement joins TRBV30 to TRBJ1-2; D is possibly TRBD1 (6 bases). The germline V and J ends were trimmed by 3 bases and 3 bases, with 11 bases remaining between them. The CDR3 has 13 residues. Germline V gives CDR1 GTSNPN, CDR2 SVGIG (reference sequence). This CDR3 reads CAWRGGGYYGYTF. The CDR3 DNA reads TGTGCCTGGAGGGGAGGGGGGTACTATGGCTACACCTTC. Full variable domain (remainder filled in from reference TRBV30 and TRBJ1-2): SQTIHQWPATLVQPVGSPLSLECTVEGTSNPNLYWYRQAAGRGLQLLFYSVGIGQISSEVPQNLSASRPQDRQFILSSKKLLLSDSGFYLCAWRGGGYYGYTFGSGTRLTVV.

The chain has TRBV5-1 and TRBJ2-5; 10 bases are a match to TRBD2. The CDR3 is 18 residues long. J was trimmed by 5 bases and V by 0 bases; bases with no gene match: 13. CDR1 and CDR2 (germline): SGHRS, YFSETQ. The CDR3 protein is CASSLGRRAGGAGETQYF. CDR3 nucleotides: TGCGCCAGCAGCTTGGGTCGGCGAGCGGGAGGGGCCGGGGAGACCCAGTACTTC.

Written as DNA, the CDR3 is TGCGCCAGCAGCCAAGACGGACAGGGGCTGGCGGGACCAGATACGCAGTATTTT. The encoded protein is CASSQDGQGLAGPDTQYF. The chain recombines TRBV4-3 with TRBJ2-3; TRBD1 matches 9 bases. J gave up 4 bases and V 0 bases, and 11 bases lay outside the gene matches. Per the germline V gene, CDR1 is LGHNA and CDR2 is YSLEER. The CDR3 sequence is 18 residues long.

The CDR3 DNA reads as TGTGCCAGCAGCCGACGACAGGGCAATCAGCCCCAGCATTTT. This translates into CASSRRQGNQPQHF. V is TRBV27 and J is TRBJ1-5, with D perhaps matching TRBD1 (6 bases). The length of the CDR3 is 14 residues. Germline-derived CDR1 and CDR2 are MNHEY and SMNVEV (reference sequence). V lost 6 bases to trimming and J lost 2 bases, with 11 bases between them.

The table lists this clone with a few counts. CDR3 loop: CASSRLAGVLEQFF. For the CDR3, the DNA is TGTGCCAGCAGTAGACTAGCGGGAGTATTGGAGCAGTTCTTC. V usage is TRBV6-5 and J usage is TRBJ2-1, with 12 bases fitting TRBD2. After removal of 5 bases from V and 10 bases from J, the junction contained 6 bases not matched to a gene. CDR3 size: 14 residues. CDR1 is MNHEY and CDR2 is SVGAGI in the germline V gene.

This clone was counted only a few times. The J gene is TRBJ2-1, the V gene TRBV23-1, with 11 bases identical to TRBD2. TRBV23-1 is labeled an ORF, and its function is uncertain. This CDR3 comprises 19 residues. The trim removed 0 bases at V and 6 bases at J, leaving 13 bases unmatched. The CDR3 nucleotides read TGCGCCAGCAGTCAATCGGGGGGCTCGACTAGCGGGGCCTCCAATGAGCAGTTCTTC. Its protein is CASSQSGGSTSGASNEQFF.

The rearrangement joins TRBV10-3 to TRBJ2-7, with TRBD1 matching 9 bases. CDR3 length: 14 residues. Losses at the gene ends were 3 bases for V and 6 bases for J; bases not matched to a gene: 6. Germline V gene sequence: CDR1 ENHRY, CDR2 SYGVKD. The CDR3 region is CAISEGTGNFEQYF. As DNA, the CDR3 is TGTGCCATCAGTGAAGGGACAGGGAACTTCGAGCAGTACTTC.

This clone came up a few times. V is TRBV6-6 and J is TRBJ2-3; 8 bases agree with TRBD2. Germline trimming cut 6 bases from V and 6 bases from J; bases unmatched to any gene: 14. The CDR3 length is 16 residues. Germline values: CDR1 MNHNY, CDR2 SVGAGI (reference sequence). The CDR3 is CASRPVAGLLEDTQYF. The CDR3 DNA sequence: TGTGCCAGCAGACCCGTAGCGGGATTGTTGGAGGATACGCAGTATTTT.

The rearrangement links TRBV4-3 to TRBJ2-3, with 8 positions matching TRBD1. V trimming: 2 bases; J trimming: 5 bases; junction bases outside the gene matches: 9. The CDR3 covers 16 residues. CDR1 LGHNA and CDR2 YSLEER come from the germline V gene. The chain's CDR3 is CASSQTGQAAGDTQYF. The CDR3 DNA follows: TGCGCCAGCAGCCAAACGGGACAGGCGGCGGGAGATACGCAGTATTTT.

The sample holds a few counts of this clone. The genes are TRBV29-1 and TRBJ2-7, with a possible D match to TRBD1 (7 bases). From germline, CDR1 is SQVTM and CDR2 ANQGSEA. The CDR3 is 11 amino acids. V shed 3 bases and J shed 8 bases, with 11 bases lying between them. CDR3 DNA: TGCAGCGTTGACAGGGGGACTCAGCAGTACTTC. Translated: CSVDRGTQQYF.